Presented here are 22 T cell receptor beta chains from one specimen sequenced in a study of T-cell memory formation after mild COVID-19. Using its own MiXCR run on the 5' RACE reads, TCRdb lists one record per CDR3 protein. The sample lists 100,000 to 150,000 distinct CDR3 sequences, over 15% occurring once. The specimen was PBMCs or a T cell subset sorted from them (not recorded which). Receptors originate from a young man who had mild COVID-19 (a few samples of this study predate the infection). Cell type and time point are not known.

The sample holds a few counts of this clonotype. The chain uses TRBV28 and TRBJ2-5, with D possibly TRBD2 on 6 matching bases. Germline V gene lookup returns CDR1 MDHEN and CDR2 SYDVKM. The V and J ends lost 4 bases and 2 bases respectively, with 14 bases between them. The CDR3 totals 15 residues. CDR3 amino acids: CASSSLGLGQETQYF. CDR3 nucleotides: TGTGCCAGCAGTTCCTTGGGACTCGGACAAGAGACCCAGTACTTC.

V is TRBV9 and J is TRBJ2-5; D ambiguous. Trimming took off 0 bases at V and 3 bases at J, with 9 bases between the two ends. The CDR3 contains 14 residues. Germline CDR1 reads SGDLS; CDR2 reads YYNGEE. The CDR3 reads CASSVGQVKETQYF. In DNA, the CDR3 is TGTGCCAGCAGCGTAGGGCAGGTAAAAGAGACCCAGTACTTC.

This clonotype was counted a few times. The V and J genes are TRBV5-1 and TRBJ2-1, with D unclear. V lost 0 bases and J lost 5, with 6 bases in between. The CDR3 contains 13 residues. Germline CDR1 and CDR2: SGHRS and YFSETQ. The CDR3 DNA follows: TGCGCCAGCAGCTTGGGAAGTGACAATGAGCAGTTCTTC. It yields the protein CASSLGSDNEQFF.

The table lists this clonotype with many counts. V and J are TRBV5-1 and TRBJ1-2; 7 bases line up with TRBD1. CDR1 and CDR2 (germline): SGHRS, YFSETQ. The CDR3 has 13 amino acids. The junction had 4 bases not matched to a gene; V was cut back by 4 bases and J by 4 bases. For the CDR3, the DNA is TGCGCCAGCAGCGTGACAGGGACCTATGGCTACACCTTC. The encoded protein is CASSVTGTYGYTF.

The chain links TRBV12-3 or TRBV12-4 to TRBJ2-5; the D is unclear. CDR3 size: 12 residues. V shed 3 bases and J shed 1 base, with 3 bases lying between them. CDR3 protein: CASSFPQETQYF. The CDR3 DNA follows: TGTGCCAGCAGTTTCCCCCAAGAGACCCAGTACTTC.

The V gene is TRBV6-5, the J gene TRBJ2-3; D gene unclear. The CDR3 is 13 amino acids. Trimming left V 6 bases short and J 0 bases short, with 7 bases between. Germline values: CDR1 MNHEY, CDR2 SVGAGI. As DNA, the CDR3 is TGTGCCAGCAGAGCGACCAGCACAGATACGCAGTATTTT. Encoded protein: CASRATSTDTQYF.

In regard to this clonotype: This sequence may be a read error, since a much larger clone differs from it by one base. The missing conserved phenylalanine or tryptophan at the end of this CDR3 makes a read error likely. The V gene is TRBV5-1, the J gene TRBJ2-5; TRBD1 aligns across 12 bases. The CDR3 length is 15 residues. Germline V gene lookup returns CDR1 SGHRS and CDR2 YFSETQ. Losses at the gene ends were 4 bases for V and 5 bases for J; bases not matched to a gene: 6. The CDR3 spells CASSAGTGGGETQYI. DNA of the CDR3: TGCGCCAGCAGCGCCGGGACAGGGGGCGGTGAGACCCAGTACATC.

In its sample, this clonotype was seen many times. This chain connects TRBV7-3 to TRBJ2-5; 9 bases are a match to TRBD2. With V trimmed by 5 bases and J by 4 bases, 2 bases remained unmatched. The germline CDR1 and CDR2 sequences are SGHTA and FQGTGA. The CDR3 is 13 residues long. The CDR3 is CASSMGLAETQYF. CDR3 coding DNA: TGTGCCAGCAGCATGGGACTAGCAGAGACCCAGTACTTC.

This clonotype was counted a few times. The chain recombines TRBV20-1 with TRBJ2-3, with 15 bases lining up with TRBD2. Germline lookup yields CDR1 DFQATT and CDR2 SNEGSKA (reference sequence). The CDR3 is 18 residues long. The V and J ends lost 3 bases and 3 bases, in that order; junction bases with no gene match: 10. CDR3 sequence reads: CSASDRGTSGGTTDTQYF. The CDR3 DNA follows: TGCAGTGCTAGTGACAGGGGGACTAGCGGGGGGACGACAGATACGCAGTATTTT.

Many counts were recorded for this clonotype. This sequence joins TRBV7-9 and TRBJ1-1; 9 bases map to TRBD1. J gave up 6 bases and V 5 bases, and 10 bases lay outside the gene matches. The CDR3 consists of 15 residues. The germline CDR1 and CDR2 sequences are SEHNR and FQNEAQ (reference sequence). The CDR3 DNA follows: TGTGCCAGCAGCCGTCCCGGGACAGGGCCCGCTGAAGCTTTCTTT. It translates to CASSRPGTGPAEAFF.

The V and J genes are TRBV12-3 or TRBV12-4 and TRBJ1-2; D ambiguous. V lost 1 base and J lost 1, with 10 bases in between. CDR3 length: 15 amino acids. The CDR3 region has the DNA TGTGCCAGCAGTTTAGAGGGCAGCTATAACTATGGCTACACCTTC. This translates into CASSLEGSYNYGYTF.

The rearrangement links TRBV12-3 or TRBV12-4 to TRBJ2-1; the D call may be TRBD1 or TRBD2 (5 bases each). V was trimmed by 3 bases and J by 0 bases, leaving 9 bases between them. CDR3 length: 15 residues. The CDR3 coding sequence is TGTGCCAGCAGTTTTGGGGGAACCTCCTACAATGAGCAGTTCTTC. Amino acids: CASSFGGTSYNEQFF.

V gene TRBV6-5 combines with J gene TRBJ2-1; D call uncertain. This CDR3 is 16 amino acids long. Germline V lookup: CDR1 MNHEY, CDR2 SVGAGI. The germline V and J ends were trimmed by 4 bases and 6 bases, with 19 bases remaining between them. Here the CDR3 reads CASSSRLIRAINEQFF. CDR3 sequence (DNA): TGTGCCAGCAGTTCCCGACTCATCCGGGCGATCAATGAGCAGTTCTTC.

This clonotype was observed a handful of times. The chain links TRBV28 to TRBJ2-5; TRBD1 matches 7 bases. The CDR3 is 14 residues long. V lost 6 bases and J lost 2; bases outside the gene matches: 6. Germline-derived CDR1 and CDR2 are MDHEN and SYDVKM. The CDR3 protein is CASSPARGQETQYF. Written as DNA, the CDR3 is TGTGCCAGCAGCCCCGCCAGGGGGCAAGAGACCCAGTACTTC.

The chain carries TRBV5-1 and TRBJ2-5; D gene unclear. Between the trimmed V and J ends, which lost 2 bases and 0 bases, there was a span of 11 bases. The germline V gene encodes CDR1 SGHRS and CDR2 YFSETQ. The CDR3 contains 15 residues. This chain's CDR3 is CASSLTAPYQETQYF. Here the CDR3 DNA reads TGCGCCAGCAGCTTAACAGCTCCTTACCAAGAGACCCAGTACTTC.

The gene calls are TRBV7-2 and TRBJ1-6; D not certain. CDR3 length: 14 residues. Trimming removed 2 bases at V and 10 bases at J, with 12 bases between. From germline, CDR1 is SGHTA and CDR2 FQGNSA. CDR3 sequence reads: CASSLTWPDSPLHF. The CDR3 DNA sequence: TGTGCCAGCAGCTTAACATGGCCCGACTCACCCCTCCACTTT.

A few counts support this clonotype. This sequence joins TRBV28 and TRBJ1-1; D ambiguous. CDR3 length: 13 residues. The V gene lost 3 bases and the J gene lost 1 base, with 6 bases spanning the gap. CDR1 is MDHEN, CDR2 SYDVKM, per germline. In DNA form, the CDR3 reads TGTGCCAGCAGTTTTGCAGGGAACACTGAAGCTTTCTTT. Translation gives CASSFAGNTEAFF.

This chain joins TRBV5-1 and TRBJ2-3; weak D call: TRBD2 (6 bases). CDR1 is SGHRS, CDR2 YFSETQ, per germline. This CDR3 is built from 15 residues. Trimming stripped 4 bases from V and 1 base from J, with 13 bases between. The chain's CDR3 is CASSPQRGGTDTQYF. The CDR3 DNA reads TGCGCCAGCAGCCCTCAACGCGGGGGCACAGATACGCAGTATTTT.

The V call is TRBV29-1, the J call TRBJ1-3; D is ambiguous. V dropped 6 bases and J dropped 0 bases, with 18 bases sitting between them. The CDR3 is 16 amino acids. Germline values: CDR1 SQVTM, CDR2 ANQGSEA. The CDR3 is CSVARLPNHSGNTIYF. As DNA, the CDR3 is TGCAGCGTCGCGAGGCTTCCAAACCACTCTGGAAACACCATATATTTT. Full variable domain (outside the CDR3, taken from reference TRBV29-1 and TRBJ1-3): SAVISQKPSRDICQRGTSLTIQCQVDSQVTMMFWYRQQPGQSLTLIATANQGSEATYESGFVIDKFPISRPNLTFSTLTVSNMSPEDSSIYLCSVARLPNHSGNTIYFGEGSWLTVV.

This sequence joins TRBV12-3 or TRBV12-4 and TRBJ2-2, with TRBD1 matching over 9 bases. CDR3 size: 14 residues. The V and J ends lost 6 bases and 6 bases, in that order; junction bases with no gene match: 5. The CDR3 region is CASSRQGGSGELFF. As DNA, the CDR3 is TGTGCCAGCAGCAGACAGGGGGGTTCCGGGGAGCTGTTTTTT.

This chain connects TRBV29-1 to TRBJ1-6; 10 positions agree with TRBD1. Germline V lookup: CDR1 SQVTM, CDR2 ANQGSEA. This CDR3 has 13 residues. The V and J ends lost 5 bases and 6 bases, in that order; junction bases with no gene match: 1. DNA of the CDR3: TGCAGCGTTAGGGACAGGGGTAATTCACCCCTCCACTTT. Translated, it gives CSVRDRGNSPLHF.

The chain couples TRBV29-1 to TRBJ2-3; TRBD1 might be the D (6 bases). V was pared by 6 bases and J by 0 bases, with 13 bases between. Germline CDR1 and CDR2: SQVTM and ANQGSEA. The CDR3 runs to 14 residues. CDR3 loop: CSVGTSTSTDTQYF. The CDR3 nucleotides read TGCAGCGTCGGGACAAGCACTAGCACAGATACGCAGTATTTT.